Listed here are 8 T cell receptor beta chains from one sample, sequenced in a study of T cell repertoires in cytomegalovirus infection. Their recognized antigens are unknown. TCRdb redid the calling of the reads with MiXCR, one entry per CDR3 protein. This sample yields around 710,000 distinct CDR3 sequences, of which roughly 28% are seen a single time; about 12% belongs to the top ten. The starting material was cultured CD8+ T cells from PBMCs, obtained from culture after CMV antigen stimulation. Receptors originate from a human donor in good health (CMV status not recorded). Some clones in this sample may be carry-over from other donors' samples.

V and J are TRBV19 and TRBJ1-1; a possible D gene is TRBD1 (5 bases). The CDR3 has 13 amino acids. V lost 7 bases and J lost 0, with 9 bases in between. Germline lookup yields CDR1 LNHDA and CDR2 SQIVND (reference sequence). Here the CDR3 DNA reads TGTGCCAGTAACGGCAGGGTGAACACTGAAGCTTTCTTT. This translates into CASNGRVNTEAFF. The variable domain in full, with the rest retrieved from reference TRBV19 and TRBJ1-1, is DGGITQSPKYLFRKEGQNVTLSCEQNLNHDAMYWYRQDPGQGLRLIYYSQIVNDFQKGDIAEGYSVSREKKESFPLTVTSAQKNPTAFYLCASNGRVNTEAFFGQGTRLTVV.

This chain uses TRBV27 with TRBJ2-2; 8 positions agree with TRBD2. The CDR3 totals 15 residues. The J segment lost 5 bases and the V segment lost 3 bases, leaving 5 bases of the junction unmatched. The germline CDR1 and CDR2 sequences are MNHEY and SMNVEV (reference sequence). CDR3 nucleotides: TGTGCCAGCAGTTTTGGACTAGCTCCTACCGGGGAGCTGTTTTTT. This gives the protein CASSFGLAPTGELFF.

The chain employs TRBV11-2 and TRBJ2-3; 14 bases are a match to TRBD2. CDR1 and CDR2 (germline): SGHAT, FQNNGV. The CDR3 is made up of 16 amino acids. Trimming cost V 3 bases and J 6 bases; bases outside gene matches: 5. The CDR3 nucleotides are TGTGCCAGCAGCTTCTGGACTAGCGGGGGGTCCGATACGCAGTATTTT. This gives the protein CASSFWTSGGSDTQYF.

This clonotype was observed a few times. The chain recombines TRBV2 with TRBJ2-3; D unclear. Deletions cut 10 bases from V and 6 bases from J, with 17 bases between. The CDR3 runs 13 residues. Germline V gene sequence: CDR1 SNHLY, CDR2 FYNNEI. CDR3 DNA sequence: TGTGCCACCTTGGACCAATTCGGGGATACGCAGTATTTT. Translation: CATLDQFGDTQYF.

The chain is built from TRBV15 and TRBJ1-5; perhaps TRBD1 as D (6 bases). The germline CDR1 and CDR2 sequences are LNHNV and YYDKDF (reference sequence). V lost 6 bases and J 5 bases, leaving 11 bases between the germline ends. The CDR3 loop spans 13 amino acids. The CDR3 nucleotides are TGTGCCACCAGAACCAGGGGATATCAGCCCCAGCATTTT. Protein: CATRTRGYQPQHF.

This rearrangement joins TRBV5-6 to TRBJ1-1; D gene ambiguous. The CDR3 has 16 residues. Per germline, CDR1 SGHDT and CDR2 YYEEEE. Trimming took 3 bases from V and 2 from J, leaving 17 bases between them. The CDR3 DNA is TGTGCCAGCAGCTGGTCGACTTGGACGGGCAACACTGAAGCTTTCTTT. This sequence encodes CASSWSTWTGNTEAFF. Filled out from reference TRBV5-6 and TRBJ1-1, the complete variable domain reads DAGVTQSPTHLIKTRGQQVTLRCSPKSGHDTVSWYQQALGQGPQFIFQYYEEEERQRGNFPDRFSGHQFPNYSSELNVNALLLGDSALYLCASSWSTWTGNTEAFFGQGTRLTVV.

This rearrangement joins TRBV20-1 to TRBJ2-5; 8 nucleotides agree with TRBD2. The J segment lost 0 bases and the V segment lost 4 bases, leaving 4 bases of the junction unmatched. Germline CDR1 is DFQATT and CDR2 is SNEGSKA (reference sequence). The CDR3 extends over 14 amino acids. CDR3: CSANERGYQETQYF. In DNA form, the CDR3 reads TGCAGTGCTAACGAGCGGGGGTACCAAGAGACCCAGTACTTC.

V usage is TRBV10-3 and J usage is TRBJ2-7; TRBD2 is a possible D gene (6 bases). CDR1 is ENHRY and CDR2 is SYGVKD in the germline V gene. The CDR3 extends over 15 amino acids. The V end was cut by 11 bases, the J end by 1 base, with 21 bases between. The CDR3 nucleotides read TGTGCCGCCGGGGGATGGCAAGACCGTTCCTACGAGCAGTACGTC. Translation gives CAAGGWQDRSYEQYV.